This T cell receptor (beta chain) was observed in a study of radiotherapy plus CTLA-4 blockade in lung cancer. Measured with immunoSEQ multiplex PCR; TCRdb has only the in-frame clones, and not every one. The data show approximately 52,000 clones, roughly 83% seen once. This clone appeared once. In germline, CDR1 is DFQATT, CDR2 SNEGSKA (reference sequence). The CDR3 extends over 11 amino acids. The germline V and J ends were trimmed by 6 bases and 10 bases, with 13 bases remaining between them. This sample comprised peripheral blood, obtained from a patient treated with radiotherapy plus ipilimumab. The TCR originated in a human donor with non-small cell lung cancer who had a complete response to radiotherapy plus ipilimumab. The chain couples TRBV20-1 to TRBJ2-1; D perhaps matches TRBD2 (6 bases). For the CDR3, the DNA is TGCAGTGCGAGACTCGGGGGAGAGCAGTTCTTC. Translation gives CSARLGGEQFF.